Included here is one T cell receptor (beta chain) sequence, with context. Sequencing was performed with immunoSEQ multiplex PCR; in TCRdb, only in-frame clones are kept and a portion is missing. The data show approximately 150,000 clones, roughly 94% seen once. CDR1 SGDLS and CDR2 YYNGEE come from the germline V gene. CDR3 length: 14 residues. The junction had 6 bases not matched to a gene; V was cut back by 2 bases and J by 4 bases. The sample comes from a study of control samples from healthy donors and cancer patients. This clonotype was sampled from a man aged 55 to 69 with colorectal cancer. V and J are TRBV9 and TRBJ2-7, with 7 positions matching TRBD1. Sequencing was performed on PBMCs. For the CDR3, the DNA is TGTGCCAGCAGCGTCGGGGACAGCCTATACGAGCAGTACTTC. Translation gives CASSVGDSLYEQYF. The full variable domain, with the rest looked up from reference TRBV9 and TRBJ2-7, is DSGVTQTPKHLITATGQRVTLRCSPRSGDLSVYWYQQSLDQGLQFLIQYYNGEERAKGNILERFSAQQFPDLHSELNLSSLELGDSALYFCASSVGDSLYEQYFGPGTRLTVT.